The TCR beta chain under discussion was sequenced for a study of graft-versus-host responses after intestinal transplantation. Study overall: Transplants given to recipients were multivisceral, liver-intestinal, or isolated intestinal. Broader study findings: Peak levels of circulating GvH clones tracked with early post-transplant HvG declines. Analysis identified GvH clones in recipient marrow, with some appearing first in ileum or blood.

Clones were sequenced by immunoSEQ multiplex PCR, and TCRdb holds only the in-frame ones, with some missing. The table has roughly 98,000 clones, roughly 91% seen once; the top ten hold 1.1%. Points on this clone: The antigen is not known.

Losses at the gene ends were 5 bases for V and 9 bases for J; bases not matched to a gene: 7. Germline assignment: CDR1 ENHRY and CDR2 SYGVKD. The length of the CDR3 is 14 residues. The sample was unstimulated CD8+ T cells sorted from spleen or lymph node cells, taken before transplant. The gene calls are TRBV10-3 and TRBJ1-5, with TRBD1 matching over 10 bases. The source is a human donor who was the organ donor for an intestinal transplant. CDR3 nucleotide sequence: TGTGCCATCAGTCCCGGGACAGGGGTTCGGCCCCAGCATTTT. Its translation is CAISPGTGVRPQHF.